The count of the clone carrying this T cell receptor beta chain is one. Antigen: not known. Unmatched junction bases numbered 10, after V lost 6 bases and J lost 7 bases. CDR1 LNHDA and CDR2 SQIVND come from the germline V gene (reference sequence). The CDR3 length is 16 residues. The PCR ran on 60 Vbeta and 13 Jbeta primers. The repertoire was sequenced with immunoSEQ multiplex PCR; TCRdb's copy has only in-frame clones and lacks some. The sample contains 110,000 or so clones, around four fifths of which appear only once. This entry belongs to a study of cytomegalovirus exposure and HLA in healthy donors. Study findings and constraints: TCR beta chains associated with HLA were, in a later analysis, more clonally expanded than equally common others.

This TCR was sampled from a man aged 25 to 40 in good health and CMV-seronegative. The source material was PBMCs. The chain has TRBV19 and TRBJ1-6; 9 nucleotides line up with TRBD1. The CDR3: CASRGEQGAQNSPLHF. In nucleotides, the CDR3 is TGTGCCAGTAGGGGAGAACAGGGGGCTCAGAATTCACCCCTCCACTTT.